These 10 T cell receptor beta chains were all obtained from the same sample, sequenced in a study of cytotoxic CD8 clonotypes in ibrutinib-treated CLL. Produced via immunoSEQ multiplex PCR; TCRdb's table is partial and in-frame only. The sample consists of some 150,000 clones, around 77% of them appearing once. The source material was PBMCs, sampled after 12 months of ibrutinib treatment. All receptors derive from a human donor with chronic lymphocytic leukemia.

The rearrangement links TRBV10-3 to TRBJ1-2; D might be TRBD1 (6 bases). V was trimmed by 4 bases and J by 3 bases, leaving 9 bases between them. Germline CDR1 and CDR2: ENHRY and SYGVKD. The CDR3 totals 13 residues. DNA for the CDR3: TGTGCCATCAGTGGATCAGGGGACTATGGCTACACCTTC. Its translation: CAISGSGDYGYTF.

In DNA form, the CDR3 reads TGTGCCAGCAGCCAAGATGAGGGTTGGGGAAACACCATATATTTT. Translating gives CASSQDEGWGNTIYF. The V gene is TRBV14, the J gene TRBJ1-3; D not certain. The germline CDR1 and CDR2 sequences are SGHDN and FVKESK. V dropped 0 bases and J dropped 4 bases, with 10 bases sitting between them. The CDR3 covers 15 residues.

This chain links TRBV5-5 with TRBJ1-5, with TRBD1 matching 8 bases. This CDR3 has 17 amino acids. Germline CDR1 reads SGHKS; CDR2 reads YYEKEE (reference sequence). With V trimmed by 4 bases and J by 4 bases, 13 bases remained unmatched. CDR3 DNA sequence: TGTGCCAGCAGCCAAGGAAGCACCGGGACAGGTAATCAGCCCCAGCATTTT. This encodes CASSQGSTGTGNQPQHF.

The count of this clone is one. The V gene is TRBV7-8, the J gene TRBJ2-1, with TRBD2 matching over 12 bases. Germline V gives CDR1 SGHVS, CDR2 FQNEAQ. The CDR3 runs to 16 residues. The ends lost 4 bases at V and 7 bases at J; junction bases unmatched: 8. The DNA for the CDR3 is TGTGCCAGCAGCTGGCCGACTAGCGGGGGAACAAATGAGCAGTTCTTC. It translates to CASSWPTSGGTNEQFF.

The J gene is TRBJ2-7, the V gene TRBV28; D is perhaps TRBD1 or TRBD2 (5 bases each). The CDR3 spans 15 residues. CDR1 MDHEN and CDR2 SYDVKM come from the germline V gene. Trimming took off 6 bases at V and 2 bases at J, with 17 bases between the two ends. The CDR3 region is CASRGPSWGTYEQYF. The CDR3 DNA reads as TGTGCCAGCAGGGGACCCTCTTGGGGAACCTACGAGCAGTACTTC.

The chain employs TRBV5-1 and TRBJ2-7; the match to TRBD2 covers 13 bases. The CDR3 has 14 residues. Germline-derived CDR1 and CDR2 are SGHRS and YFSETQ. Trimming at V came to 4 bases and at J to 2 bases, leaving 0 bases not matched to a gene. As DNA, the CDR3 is TGCGCCAGCAGCGGACTAGCGGGAGCCTACGAGCAGTACTTC. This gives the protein CASSGLAGAYEQYF. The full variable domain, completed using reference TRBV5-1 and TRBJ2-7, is KAGVTQTPRYLIKTRGQQVTLSCSPISGHRSVSWYQQTPGQGLQFLFEYFSETQRNKGNFPGRFSGRQFSNSRSEMNVSTLELGDSALYLCASSGLAGAYEQYFGPGTRLTVT.

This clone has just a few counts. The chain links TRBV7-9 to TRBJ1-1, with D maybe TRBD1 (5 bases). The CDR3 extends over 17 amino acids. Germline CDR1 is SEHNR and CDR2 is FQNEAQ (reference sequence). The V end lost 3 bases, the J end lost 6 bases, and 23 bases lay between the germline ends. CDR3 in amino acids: CASSFGWPVGTLAEAFF. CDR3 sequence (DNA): TGTGCCAGCAGCTTCGGATGGCCGGTCGGGACTCTCGCTGAAGCTTTCTTT.

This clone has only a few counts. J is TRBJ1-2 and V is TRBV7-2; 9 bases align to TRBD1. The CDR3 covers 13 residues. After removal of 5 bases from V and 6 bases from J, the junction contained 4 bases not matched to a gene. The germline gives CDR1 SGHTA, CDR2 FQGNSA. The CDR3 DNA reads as TGTGCCAGCAGCCCTGGACAGGGGAATGGCTACACCTTC. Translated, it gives CASSPGQGNGYTF.

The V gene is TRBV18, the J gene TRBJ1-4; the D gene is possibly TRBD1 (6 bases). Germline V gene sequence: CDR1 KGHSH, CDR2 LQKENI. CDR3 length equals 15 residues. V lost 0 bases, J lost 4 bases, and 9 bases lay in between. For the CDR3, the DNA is TGTGCCAGCTCACCACCGGGACACGATAATGAAAAACTGTTTTTT. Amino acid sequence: CASSPPGHDNEKLFF. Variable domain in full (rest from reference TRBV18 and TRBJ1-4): NAGVMQNPRHLVRRRGQEARLRCSPMKGHSHVYWYRQLPEEGLKFMVYLQKENIIDESGMPKERFSAEFPKEGPSILRIQQVVRGDSAAYFCASSPPGHDNEKLFFGSGTQLSVL.

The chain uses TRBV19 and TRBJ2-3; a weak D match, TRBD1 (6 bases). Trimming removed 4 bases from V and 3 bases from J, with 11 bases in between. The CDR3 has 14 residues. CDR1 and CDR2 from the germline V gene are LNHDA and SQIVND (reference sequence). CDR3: CASSNRGQTDTQYF. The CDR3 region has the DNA TGTGCCAGTAGTAATCGAGGACAGACAGATACGCAGTATTTT.